This T cell receptor beta chain emerged from a study of blood T cell repertoires in COVID-19. Produced via immunoSEQ multiplex PCR; TCRdb's table is partial and in-frame only. The sample contains around 390,000 clones, 80% to 90% of which appear only once. The study recruited people aged roughly 18 to 95 years across more than 20 US areas. Researchers sorted participants into cohorts using their self-reported clinical history. Recovered participants had two consecutive negative NP/OP PCR tests, healthcare professional clearance, or symptom resolution. CDR1 and CDR2 (germline): MNHNS, SASEGT. V was clipped by 2 bases and J by 8 bases; unmatched bases: 11. The CDR3 consists of 15 residues.

The sequenced sample consisted of PBMCs or T cells enriched from blood (not recorded which). The sequence came from a woman between 45 and 65 years old who had recovered from COVID-19. This chain links TRBV6-1 with TRBJ1-2; 7 bases agree with TRBD1. The CDR3 is CASSENPGTVVGYTF. In DNA, the CDR3 is TGTGCCAGCAGTGAAAATCCTGGGACAGTAGTAGGCTACACCTTC.